Listed below are T cell receptor beta chains from one sample, sequenced in a study of T cells after yellow fever vaccination. MiXCR, run by TCRdb on the 5' RACE reads, gives a single entry per CDR3 protein. Of 200,000 to 300,000 distinct CDR3 sequences listed, approximately 3.6% are singletons. This sample comprised PBMCs, obtained 15 days after the yellow fever booster vaccination. All receptors come from a man aged 18 to 29 who received the YFV17D yellow fever vaccine. Each CDR3 is given with its conserved first and last residue. A D gene is named only where the DNA matches it firmly. The size entry gives how often the clone was seen (once, few, many) or a class if it is expanded.

clone size	D gene	V gene	J gene	CDR3 DNA	CDR3 protein
many	NA	TRBV4-3	TRBJ2-3	TGCGCCAGCGGGGGGGCAGGAGATACGCAGTATTTT	CASGGAGDTQYF
many	TRBD1	TRBV5-1	TRBJ1-2	TGCGCCAGCAGCTTACGGGGGACAGCTAACTATGGCTACACCTTC	CASSLRGTANYGYTF
many	TRBD1	TRBV7-2	TRBJ1-1	TGTGCCAGCAGCCTAGCAGAGGGGGCGAACACTGAAGCTTTCTTT	CASSLAEGANTEAFF
few	NA	TRBV5-1	TRBJ2-1	TGCGCCAGCAGCCTTCACAGGCGGCCGGGTGAGCAGTTCTTC	CASSLHRRPGEQFF
many	NA	TRBV5-1	TRBJ1-1	TGCGCCTCCAGGGAAGGCATCAGAGCTTTCTTT	CASREGIRAFF
many	NA	TRBV20-1	TRBJ2-5	TGCAGTGCTAGGGGGGACCGCCAGGATGGGGAGACCCAGTACTTC	CSARGDRQDGETQYF
many	TRBD1	TRBV3-1	TRBJ2-5	TGTGCCAGCAGCTCGCGGACAGGGCAAGAGACCCAGTACTTC	CASSSRTGQETQYF
many	NA	TRBV19	TRBJ1-2	TGTGCCAGTACCTCTTTAAAGGGGGGTGACTATGGCTACACCTTC	CASTSLKGGDYGYTF
many	NA	TRBV7-9	TRBJ1-1	TGTGCCAGCAGCTTAAGTCCGACAGAGACTGAAGCTTTCTTT	CASSLSPTETEAFF
many	NA	TRBV7-2	TRBJ2-2	TGTGCCAGCAGCTTGCACTCTGGGACCGGGGAGCTGTTTTTT	CASSLHSGTGELFF
many	NA	TRBV14	TRBJ1-2	TGTGCCAGCAGCCAAGAATCAGGGCACTATGGCTACACCTTC	CASSQESGHYGYTF
many	NA	TRBV10-2	TRBJ1-1	TGCGCCAGCAGTGAGTCGGGCCAAACGGACACTGAAGCTTTCTTT	CASSESGQTDTEAFF
many	TRBD1	TRBV7-8	TRBJ1-5	TGTGCCAGCAGCCCCTTTGGACAGGGGGCGATTCAGCCCCAGCATTTT	CASSPFGQGAIQPQHF
many	NA	TRBV10-3	TRBJ2-6	TGTGCCATCAGACCGACAGAAAGCTCTGGGGCCAACGTCCTGACTTTC	CAIRPTESSGANVLTF
many	NA	TRBV6-2/TRBV6-3	TRBJ2-3	TGTGCCAGCAGTTATGACGGAGTGGGGTCTCGTACGCAGTATTTT	CASSYDGVGSRTQYF
many	NA	TRBV18	TRBJ1-2	TGTGCCAGCTCACCCTTACAGGGTTCCAACTATGGCTACACCTTC	CASSPLQGSNYGYTF
many	NA	TRBV20-1	TRBJ1-1	TGCAGTGCTAGTTGGGGAAACACTGAAGCTTTCTTT	CSASWGNTEAFF
many	TRBD2	TRBV5-1	TRBJ2-2	TGCGCCAGCAGCTTGCTAAGCGGGGGAAACACCGGGGAGCTGTTTTTT	CASSLLSGGNTGELFF